This entry features one TCR beta chain sequence. As yet, its antigen is unknown. The junction shows a germline mismatch at one end, possibly a read error. A sample-barcoded 5' primer and a J-beta primer mix were used in a second PCR of roughly 6 to 11 cycles. Every cDNA was tagged by a template-switch adaptor with 12 random nucleotides. Every sample produced at least 2.5 million CDR3-containing paired-end reads. TCRdb itself ran the 5' RACE reads through MiXCR, one entry per CDR3 protein. The sample consists of 800,000 to 950,000 distinct CDR3 sequences, about 36% of them appearing once. The record originates from a study of blood T cells in healthy people across ages. This CDR3 is built from 15 residues. Germline assignment: CDR1 SEHNR and CDR2 FQNEAQ (reference sequence). Study outcomes and limitations: Naive CD4+ cell counts and diversity both ran higher in long-lived than in aged donors. Diversity was estimated from one million T cells, and these estimates were considered underestimates.

Sequencing was performed on blood. The genes are TRBV7-9 and TRBJ2-5, with D perhaps being TRBD1 or TRBD2 (5 bases each). This TCR was recovered from a man aged 18-30 years in good health. CDR3 nucleotide sequence: TGTGCCGGCAGCCTTGGACCGGGACACCAAGAGACCCAGTACTTC. Translating it yields CAGSLGPGHQETQYF.